The rows below give T cell receptor beta chains drawn from one sample of a study of cytomegalovirus exposure and HLA in healthy donors. The repertoire was sequenced with immunoSEQ multiplex PCR; TCRdb's copy has only in-frame clones and lacks some. The sample holds 83,000 or so clones, roughly three quarters seen once. Sequencing was carried out using PBMCs. The source is a woman between 40 and 50 years old in good health and CMV-seropositive. CDR3s include the opening cysteine and the closing phenylalanine or tryptophan. The D gene is left open where the match is weak. Only some rows state a clone size, as once, few, many or a class for expanded clones.

clone_size: -; d_call: -; v_call: TRBV5-6; j_call: TRBJ1-2; cdr3_aa: CASSFEGVGYTF; cdr3_nt: TGTGCCAGCAGCTTTGAAGGGGTCGGCTACACCTTC
clone_size: -; d_call: TRBD1; v_call: TRBV9; j_call: TRBJ1-2; cdr3_aa: CASSANPGQGASGYTF; cdr3_nt: TGTGCCAGCAGCGCTAATCCGGGACAGGGGGCGAGCGGCTACACCTTC
clone_size: few; d_call: TRBD1; v_call: TRBV7-6; j_call: TRBJ1-3; cdr3_aa: CASSLDRGFGNTIYF; cdr3_nt: TGTGCCAGCAGCTTAGACAGGGGGTTCGGAAACACCATATATTTT
clone_size: -; d_call: -; v_call: TRBV19; j_call: TRBJ1-2; cdr3_aa: CASSLLGVGYGYTF; cdr3_nt: TGTGCCAGTAGTTTATTAGGGGTCGGCTATGGCTACACCTTC
clone_size: few; d_call: TRBD2; v_call: TRBV7-2; j_call: TRBJ2-3; cdr3_aa: CASSMGLAGLSDTQYF; cdr3_nt: TGTGCCAGCAGCATGGGACTAGCGGGATTGTCGGATACGCAGTATTTT
clone_size: -; d_call: -; v_call: TRBV7-8; j_call: TRBJ1-2; cdr3_aa: CASSVTLTEAFYGYTF; cdr3_nt: TGTGCCAGCAGCGTCACCTTGACAGAAGCCTTCTATGGCTACACCTTC
clone_size: -; d_call: TRBD1; v_call: TRBV7-3; j_call: TRBJ2-7; cdr3_aa: CASSFGTGYEQYF; cdr3_nt: TGTGCCAGCAGCTTCGGGACAGGGTACGAGCAGTACTTC
clone_size: -; d_call: -; v_call: TRBV18; j_call: TRBJ1-4; cdr3_aa: CASSSLGTGVNEKLFF; cdr3_nt: TGTGCCAGCTCATCTTTGGGAACAGGCGTTAATGAAAAACTGTTTTTT
clone_size: -; d_call: -; v_call: TRBV19; j_call: TRBJ1-6; cdr3_aa: CASRQGLSNSPLHF; cdr3_nt: TGTGCCAGTAGACAGGGATTGAGTAATTCACCCCTCCACTTT
clone_size: -; d_call: -; v_call: TRBV25-1; j_call: TRBJ2-5; cdr3_aa: CASSELALAGATQETQYF; cdr3_nt: TGTGCCAGCAGTGAGCTAGCGTTAGCAGGAGCCACTCAAGAGACCCAGTACTTC
clone_size: few; d_call: -; v_call: TRBV11-2; j_call: TRBJ2-3; cdr3_aa: CASRLKRLSTDTQYF; cdr3_nt: TGTGCCAGCAGACTTAAGCGGCTTAGCACAGATACGCAGTATTTT
clone_size: -; d_call: TRBD1; v_call: TRBV5-1; j_call: TRBJ2-5; cdr3_aa: CASSRSRTGVFRIETQYF; cdr3_nt: TGCGCCAGCAGCCGGTCGAGGACAGGGGTCTTCCGAATAGAGACCCAGTACTTC
clone_size: -; d_call: -; v_call: TRBV18; j_call: TRBJ1-1; cdr3_aa: CASSPSGALTEAFF; cdr3_nt: TGTGCCAGCTCACCATCAGGGGCACTTACTGAAGCTTTCTTT
clone_size: -; d_call: -; v_call: TRBV27; j_call: TRBJ2-7; cdr3_aa: CASSLQGSTYEQYF; cdr3_nt: TGTGCCAGCAGTCTTCAGGGTTCAACCTACGAGCAGTACTTC
clone_size: -; d_call: -; v_call: TRBV7-3; j_call: TRBJ2-5; cdr3_aa: CASSRTVEETQYF; cdr3_nt: TGTGCCAGCAGCCGGACAGTTGAAGAGACCCAGTACTTC
clone_size: -; d_call: -; v_call: TRBV28; j_call: TRBJ1-1; cdr3_aa: CASSFPPQAFF; cdr3_nt: TGTGCCAGCAGTTTTCCACCCCAGGCTTTCTTT
clone_size: -; d_call: -; v_call: TRBV21-1; j_call: TRBJ1-5; cdr3_aa: CASSKALLGGINSNQHF; cdr3_nt: TGTGCCAGCAGCAAAGCGCTTTTGGGAGGGATAAATAGCAATCAGCATTTT
clone_size: -; d_call: TRBD1; v_call: TRBV7-2; j_call: TRBJ1-5; cdr3_aa: CASSTRDRFNQPQHF; cdr3_nt: TGTGCCAGCAGCACCCGGGACAGGTTCAATCAGCCCCAGCATTTT
clone_size: -; d_call: -; v_call: TRBV2; j_call: TRBJ1-6; cdr3_aa: CASTERQPVSPLHF; cdr3_nt: TGTGCCAGCACGGAGCGACAGCCCGTCTCACCCCTCCACTTT
clone_size: -; d_call: -; v_call: TRBV4-2; j_call: TRBJ1-1; cdr3_aa: CASSPSRGSNTEAFF; cdr3_nt: TGTGCCAGCAGCCCTTCCAGGGGTAGTAACACTGAAGCTTTCTTT
clone_size: -; d_call: TRBD2; v_call: TRBV27; j_call: TRBJ2-3; cdr3_aa: CASAVLLASSTDTQYF; cdr3_nt: TGTGCCAGCGCGGTCCTACTAGCGTCTAGCACAGATACGCAGTATTTT
clone_size: once; d_call: -; v_call: TRBV7-4; j_call: TRBJ2-7; cdr3_aa: CASSLRLGDTSYEQYF; cdr3_nt: TGTGCCAGCAGCTTAAGGTTAGGGGACACCTCCTACGAGCAGTACTTC
clone_size: -; d_call: -; v_call: TRBV29-1; j_call: TRBJ1-2; cdr3_aa: CSVGPRLLVNGYTF; cdr3_nt: TGCAGCGTTGGACCCAGGTTGTTAGTCAATGGCTACACCTTC
clone_size: -; d_call: -; v_call: TRBV6-5; j_call: TRBJ1-1; cdr3_aa: CASRGLGGYEAFF; cdr3_nt: TGTGCCAGCCGCGGGCTGGGCGGTTATGAAGCTTTCTTT
clone_size: few; d_call: -; v_call: TRBV29-1; j_call: TRBJ1-3; cdr3_aa: CSVDGDKSGNTIYF; cdr3_nt: TGCAGCGTAGATGGGGACAAGAGTGGAAACACCATATATTTT
clone_size: -; d_call: -; v_call: TRBV9; j_call: TRBJ2-2; cdr3_aa: CASSPPTGNTGELFF; cdr3_nt: TGTGCCAGCAGCCCCCCGACGGGGAACACCGGGGAGCTGTTTTTT
clone_size: -; d_call: TRBD1; v_call: TRBV19; j_call: TRBJ1-4; cdr3_aa: CASRQNRGGGEKLFF; cdr3_nt: TGTGCCAGCAGACAGAACAGGGGAGGAGGTGAAAAACTGTTTTTT
clone_size: -; d_call: TRBD1; v_call: TRBV27; j_call: TRBJ1-6; cdr3_aa: CASRPDRVVSPLHF; cdr3_nt: TGTGCCAGCAGACCCGACAGGGTGGTTTCACCCCTCCACTTT
clone_size: -; d_call: TRBD1; v_call: TRBV5-6; j_call: TRBJ1-2; cdr3_aa: CASSLIGTGPRGYTF; cdr3_nt: TGTGCCAGCAGCCTAATTGGGACAGGCCCCCGGGGCTACACCTTC
clone_size: -; d_call: -; v_call: TRBV5-1; j_call: TRBJ2-1; cdr3_aa: CASSYGSPTVDEQFF; cdr3_nt: TGCGCCAGCAGCTACGGGTCACCAACCGTGGATGAGCAGTTCTTC
clone_size: -; d_call: -; v_call: TRBV5-6; j_call: TRBJ2-7; cdr3_aa: CASSLAGLVNEQYF; cdr3_nt: TGTGCCAGCAGCTTGGCAGGGCTCGTGAACGAGCAGTACTTC
clone_size: few; d_call: TRBD1; v_call: TRBV19; j_call: TRBJ1-5; cdr3_aa: CASSRQGARGNQPQHF; cdr3_nt: TGTGCCAGTAGCAGACAGGGGGCAAGGGGCAATCAGCCCCAGCATTTT
clone_size: -; d_call: TRBD1; v_call: TRBV7-9; j_call: TRBJ2-1; cdr3_aa: CASSGGQGGPYNEQFF; cdr3_nt: TGTGCCAGCAGCGGGGGACAGGGGGGACCCTACAATGAGCAGTTCTTC
clone_size: few; d_call: -; v_call: TRBV9; j_call: TRBJ2-3; cdr3_aa: CASSVKSRLVDTQYF; cdr3_nt: TGTGCCAGCAGCGTAAAGTCTAGGCTGGTAGATACGCAGTATTTT
clone_size: once; d_call: -; v_call: TRBV18; j_call: TRBJ1-5; cdr3_aa: CASSPGLDQPQHF; cdr3_nt: TGTGCCAGCTCACCGGGTCTAGATCAGCCCCAGCATTTT
clone_size: -; d_call: TRBD1; v_call: TRBV5-5; j_call: TRBJ1-3; cdr3_aa: CASSLVFRQGGNTIYF; cdr3_nt: TGTGCCAGCAGCTTGGTGTTTCGACAGGGGGGCAACACCATATATTTT
clone_size: -; d_call: TRBD1; v_call: TRBV7-8; j_call: TRBJ2-3; cdr3_aa: CASSQGVAGLTDTQYF; cdr3_nt: TGTGCCAGCAGCCAGGGGGTAGCCGGGCTCACAGATACGCAGTATTTT
clone_size: once; d_call: -; v_call: TRBV6-1; j_call: TRBJ2-7; cdr3_aa: CASSESVIADEQYF; cdr3_nt: TGTGCCAGCAGTGAATCGGTCATCGCCGACGAGCAGTACTTC
clone_size: -; d_call: -; v_call: TRBV28; j_call: TRBJ2-2; cdr3_aa: CASSQTGDTGELFF; cdr3_nt: TGTGCCAGCAGCCAGACAGGTGACACCGGGGAGCTGTTTTTT
clone_size: once; d_call: -; v_call: TRBV15; j_call: TRBJ1-1; cdr3_aa: CATSTKTVDTEAFF; cdr3_nt: TGTGCCACCAGCACAAAAACAGTAGATACTGAAGCTTTCTTT
clone_size: -; d_call: -; v_call: TRBV27; j_call: TRBJ2-7; cdr3_aa: CASREDRISVYEQYF; cdr3_nt: TGTGCCAGCAGAGAAGACAGGATAAGTGTCTACGAGCAGTACTTC
clone_size: -; d_call: -; v_call: TRBV7-9; j_call: TRBJ1-5; cdr3_aa: CASSLGGDFQPQHF; cdr3_nt: TGTGCCAGCAGCTTAGGGGGGGATTTCCAGCCCCAGCATTTT
clone_size: -; d_call: -; v_call: TRBV2; j_call: TRBJ1-1; cdr3_aa: CASRLTGLGWNTEAFF; cdr3_nt: TGTGCCAGCAGACTCACCGGACTGGGGTGGAACACTGAAGCTTTCTTT
clone_size: once; d_call: TRBD1; v_call: TRBV6-1; j_call: TRBJ2-1; cdr3_aa: CASSELGTGSYNEQFF; cdr3_nt: TGTGCCAGCAGTGAACTAGGGACAGGCTCCTACAATGAGCAGTTCTTC